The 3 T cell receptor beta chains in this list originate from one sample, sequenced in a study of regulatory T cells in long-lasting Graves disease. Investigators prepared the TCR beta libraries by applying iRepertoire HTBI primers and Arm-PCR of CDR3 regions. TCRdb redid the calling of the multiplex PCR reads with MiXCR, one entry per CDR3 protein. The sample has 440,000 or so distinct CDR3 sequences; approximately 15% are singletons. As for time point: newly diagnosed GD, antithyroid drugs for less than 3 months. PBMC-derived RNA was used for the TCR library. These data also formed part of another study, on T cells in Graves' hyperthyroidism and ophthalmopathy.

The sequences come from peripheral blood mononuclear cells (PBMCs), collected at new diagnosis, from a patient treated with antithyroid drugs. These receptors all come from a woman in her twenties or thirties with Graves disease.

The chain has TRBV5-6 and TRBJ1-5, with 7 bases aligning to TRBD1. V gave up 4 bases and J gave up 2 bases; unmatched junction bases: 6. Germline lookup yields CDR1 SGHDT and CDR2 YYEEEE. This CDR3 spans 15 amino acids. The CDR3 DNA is TGTGCCAGCAGCGCCGGGGACAGACGCAATCAGCCCCAGCATTTT. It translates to CASSAGDRRNQPQHF.

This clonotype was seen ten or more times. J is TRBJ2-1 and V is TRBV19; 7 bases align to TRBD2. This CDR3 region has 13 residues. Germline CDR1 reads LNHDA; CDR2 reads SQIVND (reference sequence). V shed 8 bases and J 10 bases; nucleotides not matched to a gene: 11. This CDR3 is CASRDYDNGEQFF. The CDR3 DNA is TGTGCCAGTCGGGACTACGATAACGGCGAGCAGTTCTTC.

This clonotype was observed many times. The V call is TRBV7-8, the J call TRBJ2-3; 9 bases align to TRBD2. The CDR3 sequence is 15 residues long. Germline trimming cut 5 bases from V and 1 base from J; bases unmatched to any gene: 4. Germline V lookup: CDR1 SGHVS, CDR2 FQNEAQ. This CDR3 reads CASSQLAGRTDTQYF. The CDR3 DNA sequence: TGTGCCAGCAGCCAACTAGCGGGCCGCACAGATACGCAGTATTTT.